This T cell receptor (beta chain) was identified in a study of circulating and synovial CD4+ cells in juvenile arthritis. Study-wide results and caveats: Bulk blood CD4 samples held at least an order of magnitude more or fewer genomes than CPL. Bulk blood CD4 repertoires were more diverse than these.

The J segment lost 2 bases and the V segment lost 7 bases, leaving 10 bases of the junction unmatched. The CDR3 is 16 amino acids. Clones were sequenced by immunoSEQ multiplex PCR, and TCRdb holds only the in-frame ones, with some missing. The sample lists fewer than 35,000 clones; approximately 92% were seen once. To note about this clone: Its antigen is not known.

The specimen sequenced was CD4+ T cells from blood. The sequence derives from a human donor with juvenile idiopathic arthritis. This chain connects TRBV23-1 to TRBJ2-2; 7 nucleotides align to TRBD2. TRBV23-1 is an ORF, and what it does is uncertain. Here the CDR3 DNA reads TGCGCCAGCACCGCTGGGGGGGGAGGCAACACCGGGGAGCTGTTTTTT. Translation: CASTAGGGGNTGELFF.